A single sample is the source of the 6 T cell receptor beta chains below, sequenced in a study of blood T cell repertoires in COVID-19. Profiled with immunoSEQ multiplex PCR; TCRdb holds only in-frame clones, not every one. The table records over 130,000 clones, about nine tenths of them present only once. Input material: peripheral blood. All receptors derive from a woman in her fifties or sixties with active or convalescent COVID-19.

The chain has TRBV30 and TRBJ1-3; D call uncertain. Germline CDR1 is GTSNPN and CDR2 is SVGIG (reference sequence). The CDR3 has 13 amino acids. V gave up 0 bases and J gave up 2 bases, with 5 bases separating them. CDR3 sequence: CAWSVSAGNTIYF. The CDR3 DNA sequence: TGTGCCTGGAGTGTTTCGGCTGGAAACACCATATATTTT.

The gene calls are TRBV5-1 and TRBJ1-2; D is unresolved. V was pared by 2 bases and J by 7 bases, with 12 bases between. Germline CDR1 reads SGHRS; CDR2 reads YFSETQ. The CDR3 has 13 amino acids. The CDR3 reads CASSLREEAGYTF. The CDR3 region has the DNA TGCGCCAGCAGCTTACGAGAGGAGGCTGGCTACACCTTC.

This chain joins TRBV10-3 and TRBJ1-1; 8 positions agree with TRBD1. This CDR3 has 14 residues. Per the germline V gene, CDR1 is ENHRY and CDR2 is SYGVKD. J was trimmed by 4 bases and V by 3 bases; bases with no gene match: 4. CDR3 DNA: TGTGCCATCAGTGAAAGGCAGGGGGCCACTGAAGCTTTCTTT. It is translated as CAISERQGATEAFF.

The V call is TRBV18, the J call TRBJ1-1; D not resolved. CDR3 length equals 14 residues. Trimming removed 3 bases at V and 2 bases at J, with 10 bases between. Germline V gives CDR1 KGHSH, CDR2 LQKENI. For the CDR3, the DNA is TGTGCCAGCTCACCTGAACCCCTAAACACTGAAGCTTTCTTT. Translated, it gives CASSPEPLNTEAFF.

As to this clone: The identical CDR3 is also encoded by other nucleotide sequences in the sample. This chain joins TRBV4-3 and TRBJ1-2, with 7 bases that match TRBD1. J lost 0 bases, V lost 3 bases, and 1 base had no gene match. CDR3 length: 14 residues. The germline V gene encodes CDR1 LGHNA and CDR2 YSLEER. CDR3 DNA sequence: TGCGCCAGCAGCCAGGGGACAGCTAACTATGGCTACACCTTC. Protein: CASSQGTANYGYTF.

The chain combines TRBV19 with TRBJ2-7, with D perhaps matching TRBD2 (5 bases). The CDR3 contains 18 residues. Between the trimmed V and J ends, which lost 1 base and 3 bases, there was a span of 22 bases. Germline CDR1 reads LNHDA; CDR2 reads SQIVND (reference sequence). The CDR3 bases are TGTGCCAGTAGTATAGTGCTCGGGGTAGGGAAGGATGTCTACGAGCAGTACTTC. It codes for CASSIVLGVGKDVYEQYF.